This T cell receptor (beta chain) was recorded in a study of OX40 agonist ivuxolimab in advanced cancers. General study results and limits: CD8+ T cells (on average) carried more expanded clones than CD4+ T cells.

Of note for this clone: Antigen: not known.

From germline, CDR1 is SGHAT and CDR2 FQNNGV. The length of the CDR3 is 13 residues. V was clipped by 3 bases and J by 1 base, with 7 bases between them. This table comes from immunoSEQ multiplex PCR, and its TCRdb copy is limited to in-frame clones, with some not included. The repertoire holds 15,000 to 20,000 clones, more than 85% seen once, with 25% in the top ten. This clonotype originated in an adult with an advanced solid tumor such as melanoma, head and neck, liver or kidney cancer. The chain carries TRBV11-2 and TRBJ2-7; D call uncertain. The source was CD4+ or CD8+ T cells sorted from blood, collected in a trial of the OX40 agonist ivuxolimab. CDR3 DNA sequence: TGTGCCAGCAGCTTCACCTTATCCTACGAGCAGTACTTC. It encodes CASSFTLSYEQYF.